Below are 13 T cell receptor beta chains sequenced from a single sample in a study of cytomegalovirus exposure and HLA in healthy donors. PCR amplification relied on 60 Vbeta primers (plus 13 Jbeta primers). Method: immunoSEQ multiplex PCR; TCRdb's copy keeps in-frame clones and lacks some. The sample contains fewer than 130,000 clones, about 83% of which appear only once. Sequenced material: PBMCs. The receptor set was obtained from a female donor in good health and CMV-seropositive.

This chain uses TRBV19 with TRBJ2-2; D not resolved. V dropped 2 bases and J dropped 5 bases, with 12 bases sitting between them. The CDR3 spans 15 residues. CDR1 and CDR2 from the germline V gene are LNHDA and SQIVND (reference sequence). CDR3 in amino acids: CASSITRQQTGELFF. The DNA of the CDR3 is TGTGCCAGTAGTATAACGAGACAACAAACCGGGGAGCTGTTTTTT.

The chain uses TRBV19 and TRBJ2-5, with TRBD2 matching over 10 bases. The germline V gene has CDR1 LNHDA and CDR2 SQIVND (reference sequence). The CDR3 is made up of 15 amino acids. The trim removed 3 bases at V and 4 bases at J, leaving 5 bases unmatched. Here the CDR3 reads CASSMLSGGGETQYF. CDR3 in DNA: TGTGCCAGTAGTATGCTGAGCGGGGGGGGAGAGACCCAGTACTTC.

This chain joins TRBV6-6 and TRBJ1-1; 8 nucleotides match TRBD1. V dropped 2 bases and J dropped 1; count of bases not matched to a gene: 0. Germline assignment: CDR1 MNHNY and CDR2 SVGAGI (reference sequence). The CDR3 consists of 14 residues. The CDR3, as DNA: TGTGCCAGCAGTTACGGGACAGGGAACACTGAAGCTTTCTTT. This codes for CASSYGTGNTEAFF.

This clone was counted between two and nine times. This chain uses TRBV6-6 with TRBJ2-1, with TRBD2 matching 14 bases. The CDR3 covers 16 residues. The germline V gene has CDR1 MNHNY and CDR2 SVGAGI (reference sequence). With V trimmed by 7 bases and J by 8 bases, 10 bases remained unmatched. The CDR3 DNA sequence: TGTGCCAGCACCGGGACTAGCGGGAGAATTGTTTATGAGCAGTTCTTC. It encodes CASTGTSGRIVYEQFF.

This rearrangement joins TRBV25-1 to TRBJ1-4; 8 bases match TRBD1. This CDR3 comprises 14 residues. Per germline, CDR1 MGHDK and CDR2 SYGVNS. V shed 4 bases and J 3 bases; nucleotides not matched to a gene: 1. CDR3 nucleotide sequence: TGTGCCAGCAGTGGGACAGGGCCTAATGAAAAACTGTTTTTT. This sequence encodes CASSGTGPNEKLFF. The full variable domain, rest sourced from reference TRBV25-1 and TRBJ1-4, is EADIYQTPRYLVIGTGKKITLECSQTMGHDKMYWYQQDPGMELHLIHYSYGVNSTEKGDLSSESTVSRIRTEHFPLTLESARPSHTSQYLCASSGTGPNEKLFFGSGTQLSVL.

This clone was detected only once. This chain uses TRBV10-1 with TRBJ2-5; D is possibly TRBD2 (6 bases). V was pared by 5 bases and J by 4 bases, with 17 bases between. Germline V CDR1 and CDR2: WNHNN, SYGVQD (reference sequence). The CDR3 covers 15 residues. In DNA form, the CDR3 reads TGCGCCAGCAGTCCTGGGGCGGGACCGGCAGAGACCCAGTACTTC. This encodes CASSPGAGPAETQYF.

This clone was counted only a few times. This chain connects TRBV6-6 to TRBJ2-1; D remains unclear. This CDR3 contains 13 residues. Between the trimmed V and J ends, which lost 6 bases and 1 base, there was a span of 7 bases. The germline V gene has CDR1 MNHNY and CDR2 SVGAGI (reference sequence). The CDR3, as DNA: TGTGCCAGCAGAGTACGGTCCTACAATGAGCAGTTCTTC. Its protein product is CASRVRSYNEQFF.

Comment on this clone: The sample carries other DNA sequences with the same CDR3. This chain links TRBV7-3 with TRBJ2-5; D is uncertain. This CDR3 has 13 amino acids. Germline V gene data show CDR1 as SGHTA and CDR2 as FQGTGA. V was pared by 6 bases and J by 2 bases, with 10 bases between. CDR3 residues: CASSLVRQETQYF. CDR3 DNA sequence: TGTGCCAGCAGTTTAGTTCGTCAAGAGACCCAGTACTTC.

The chain uses TRBV5-6 and TRBJ2-3; 7 nucleotides match TRBD2. The CDR3 has 14 amino acids. After removal of 3 bases from V and 2 bases from J, the junction contained 3 bases not matched to a gene. The germline V gene encodes CDR1 SGHDT and CDR2 YYEEEE. The CDR3 here is CASSYGGNTDTQYF. CDR3 nucleotides: TGTGCCAGCAGCTACGGGGGGAACACAGATACGCAGTATTTT.

CDR3 protein: CASSMTSGSTDTQYF. The CDR3 DNA reads as TGTGCCAGCAGTATGACTAGCGGGAGCACAGATACGCAGTATTTT. The chain has TRBV6-1 and TRBJ2-3; 10 nucleotides line up with TRBD2. Germline V gene data show CDR1 as MNHNS and CDR2 as SASEGT. There are 15 residues in the CDR3. J gave up 0 bases and V 5 bases, and 2 bases lay outside the gene matches.

V and J are TRBV12-5 and TRBJ1-5, with D maybe TRBD1 (6 bases). The CDR3 sequence is 16 residues long. V lost 1 base and J 5 bases, leaving 15 bases between the germline ends. In germline, CDR1 is LGHNT, CDR2 FRNRAP. The DNA for the CDR3 is TGTGCTAGTGGTTTGGGGGCTCGGACAGATCATCAGCCCCAGCATTTT. It is translated as CASGLGARTDHQPQHF.

V gene TRBV4-2 combines with J gene TRBJ2-7; D perhaps matches TRBD2 (6 bases). Looked up from germline, CDR1 is LGHNA and CDR2 is YNFKEQ. CDR3 length: 15 residues. Trimming took off 0 bases at V and 1 base at J, with 10 bases between the two ends. In DNA form, the CDR3 reads TGTGCCAGCAGCCAAGAGGGGGGAGCGTCCTACGAGCAGTACTTC. Protein product: CASSQEGGASYEQYF.

A note on this clone: The same CDR3 arises from other DNA sequences in this sample as well. The chain has TRBV2 and TRBJ1-5; perhaps TRBD1 as D (6 bases). Germline CDR1 and CDR2: SNHLY and FYNNEI. The CDR3 is 14 amino acids. Deletions cut 3 bases from V and 4 bases from J, with 10 bases between. The CDR3 reads CASSDQGSNQPQHF. The CDR3 DNA is TGTGCCAGCAGTGACCAGGGGAGTAATCAGCCCCAGCATTTT.